The 26 T cell receptor beta chains given below trace back to one sample, sequenced in a study of OX40 agonist ivuxolimab in advanced cancers. Using immunoSEQ multiplex PCR, the repertoire was profiled, and TCRdb retains in-frame clones only, with some absent. This table holds under 150,000 clones, 80% to 90% found once. The source material was CD4+ or CD8+ T cells sorted from blood, sampled in a trial of the OX40 agonist ivuxolimab. The receptors shown here come from an adult with an advanced solid tumor such as melanoma, head and neck, liver or kidney cancer.

The V and J genes are TRBV4-3 and TRBJ1-2; D not resolved. Germline V gives CDR1 LGHNA, CDR2 YSLEER. The CDR3 is made up of 14 amino acids. V lost 0 bases to trimming and J lost 4 bases, with 9 bases between them. The CDR3 spells CASSQEPGFYGYTF. The CDR3 DNA reads as TGCGCCAGCAGCCAAGAGCCGGGTTTCTATGGCTACACCTTC.

The chain combines TRBV11-2 with TRBJ2-5; TRBD2 matches at 10 bases. CDR3 length equals 16 residues. The germline V gene has CDR1 SGHAT and CDR2 FQNNGV. Trimming removed 3 bases from V and 9 bases from J; junction bases left unmatched: 13. The CDR3 nucleotides are TGTGCCAGCAGCTTTCTAGCGGGGGAGTTTTCGGGGGCCCAGTACTTC. Encoded protein: CASSFLAGEFSGAQYF. The full variable domain, its missing parts supplied by reference TRBV11-2 and TRBJ2-5, is EAGVAQSPRYKIIEKRQSVAFWCNPISGHATLYWYQQILGQGPKLLIQFQNNGVVDDSQLPKDRFSAERLKGVDSTLKIQPAKLEDSAVYLCASSFLAGEFSGAQYFGPGTRLLVL.

The CDR3 is CASSLLLDRYQPQHF. In nucleotides, the CDR3 is TGTGCCAGCAGTTTATTATTGGACAGGTATCAGCCCCAGCATTTT. The gene calls are TRBV27 and TRBJ1-5; TRBD1 aligns across 7 bases. This CDR3 is 15 amino acids long. With 1 base clipped from V and 5 bases from J, the junction kept 5 bases outside the gene matches. The V gene's germline CDR1 is MNHEY and CDR2 SMNVEV (reference sequence).

The J gene is TRBJ2-7, the V gene TRBV9; D remains unclear. Trimming stripped 2 bases from V and 3 bases from J, with 9 bases between. Germline CDR1 and CDR2: SGDLS and YYNGEE. The CDR3 extends over 13 amino acids. CDR3 nucleotide sequence: TGTGCCAGCAGCGTTAGGGCAGGCTACGAGCAGTACTTC. Amino acid sequence: CASSVRAGYEQYF. Complete variable domain (other parts from reference TRBV9 and TRBJ2-7): DSGVTQTPKHLITATGQRVTLRCSPRSGDLSVYWYQQSLDQGLQFLIQYYNGEERAKGNILERFSAQQFPDLHSELNLSSLELGDSALYFCASSVRAGYEQYFGPGTRLTVT.

The CDR3 DNA sequence: TGTGCCAGCAGCTTTGGGACAGGGAGGCGAGAGACCCAGTACTTC. As protein: CASSFGTGRRETQYF. This rearrangement joins TRBV5-5 to TRBJ2-5; 9 bases line up with TRBD1. The junction had 6 bases not matched to a gene; V was cut back by 2 bases and J by 4 bases. The germline CDR1 and CDR2 sequences are SGHKS and YYEKEE (reference sequence). The CDR3 loop spans 15 amino acids.

In regard to this clone: At one end the junction does not follow the germline gene, possibly because of a read error. CDR3 region: CATIAPVTEHNQQFF. The CDR3, as DNA: TGTGCCACTATTGCCCCCGTGACGGAACACAATCAGCAGTTCTTC. This chain uses TRBV25-1 with TRBJ2-1; D is unresolved. Germline CDR1 is MGHDK and CDR2 is SYGVNS. The CDR3 runs 15 residues.

The rearrangement joins TRBV14 to TRBJ2-5, with 7 bases lining up with TRBD1. Trimming cost V 5 bases and J 4 bases; bases outside gene matches: 13. This CDR3 comprises 16 residues. Germline V gives CDR1 SGHDN, CDR2 FVKESK. This CDR3 reads CASSVTGKTRRETQYF. The DNA for the CDR3 is TGTGCCAGCAGCGTGACAGGGAAAACCCGGCGAGAGACCCAGTACTTC. The full variable domain, with the rest looked up from reference TRBV14 and TRBJ2-5, is EAGVTQFPSHSVIEKGQTVTLRCDPISGHDNLYWYRRVMGKEIKFLLHFVKESKQDESGMPNNRFLAERTGGTYSTLKVQPAELEDSGVYFCASSVTGKTRRETQYFGPGTRLLVL.

The chain has TRBV27 and TRBJ2-2; 7 positions match TRBD2. The CDR3 covers 16 residues. Germline CDR1 reads MNHEY; CDR2 reads SMNVEV (reference sequence). V lost 5 bases, J lost 3 bases, and 9 bases stayed unmatched. CDR3 protein: CASSPWGLKHTGELFF. CDR3 DNA: TGTGCCAGCAGTCCCTGGGGACTAAAACACACCGGGGAGCTGTTTTTT.

This sequence joins TRBV10-3 and TRBJ1-6; possible D gene TRBD1, 6 bases. Germline V gene data show CDR1 as ENHRY and CDR2 as SYGVKD. Deletions cut 7 bases from V and 10 bases from J, with 14 bases between. The CDR3 runs 13 residues. The CDR3 nucleotides are TGTGCCATCACCCCACAGGGAGGCTCACCCCTCCACTTT. Protein product: CAITPQGGSPLHF.

In the case of this clone: At one boundary the junction diverges from the germline segment, which might be a read error. The chain employs TRBV30 and TRBJ1-1; perhaps TRBD1 as D (6 bases). This CDR3 comprises 11 residues. Germline V CDR1 and CDR2: GTSNPN, SVGIG (reference sequence). The CDR3 loop reads CAWSVLGGRRF. CDR3 coding DNA: TGTGCCTGGAGTGTATTGGGGGGCCGCCGCTTT.

This chain uses TRBV28 with TRBJ1-5, with TRBD1 matching 7 bases. Trimming removed 6 bases from V and 0 bases from J; junction bases left unmatched: 11. Germline V gene lookup returns CDR1 MDHEN and CDR2 SYDVKM. This CDR3 has 17 residues. This chain's CDR3 is CASRWVLGTVSNQPQHF. CDR3 sequence (DNA): TGTGCCAGCAGATGGGTTTTAGGGACAGTTAGCAATCAGCCCCAGCATTTT.

V gene TRBV14 combines with J gene TRBJ2-2; D is undetermined. CDR1 and CDR2 (germline): SGHDN, FVKESK. The CDR3 length is 13 residues. Trimming cost V 4 bases and J 5 bases, with 8 bases left between them. In DNA form, the CDR3 reads TGTGCCAGCAGCCCGGACGCGACCGGGGAGCTGTTTTTT. It codes for CASSPDATGELFF. The complete variable domain, with remaining parts taken from reference TRBV14 and TRBJ2-2, reads EAGVTQFPSHSVIEKGQTVTLRCDPISGHDNLYWYRRVMGKEIKFLLHFVKESKQDESGMPNNRFLAERTGGTYSTLKVQPAELEDSGVYFCASSPDATGELFFGEGSRLTVL.

This clone was observed a single time. J is TRBJ1-2 and V is TRBV11-2; TRBD1 matches 12 bases. Germline CDR1 SGHAT, CDR2 FQNNGV. V was pared by 4 bases and J by 7 bases, with 10 bases of the junction left unmatched. CDR3 size: 16 residues. The CDR3 loop reads CASSSPRDRGLIGYTF. DNA for the CDR3: TGTGCCAGCAGCTCCCCCCGGGACAGGGGGCTCATTGGCTACACCTTC.

This chain joins TRBV27 and TRBJ1-1, with D possibly matching TRBD1 (6 bases). The germline gives CDR1 MNHEY, CDR2 SMNVEV (reference sequence). With 6 bases removed from V and 0 bases from J, the gap between germline ends came to 8 bases. This CDR3 spans 13 amino acids. CDR3 sequence: CASRYRVNTEAFF. The CDR3 bases are TGTGCCAGCAGATACAGGGTGAACACTGAAGCTTTCTTT.

The gene calls are TRBV5-4 and TRBJ1-1, with a weak D call TRBD1 (6 bases). This CDR3 region has 15 residues. Trimming took off 4 bases at V and 1 base at J, with 14 bases between the two ends. Germline assignment: CDR1 SGHNT and CDR2 YYREEE (reference sequence). The CDR3 region is CASSVVQGGNTEAFF. DNA of the CDR3: TGTGCCAGCAGCGTCGTACAGGGCGGGAACACTGAAGCTTTCTTT. Together with reference TRBV5-4 and TRBJ1-1, the CDR3 gives the full variable domain: ETGVTQSPTHLIKTRGQQVTLRCSSQSGHNTVSWYQQALGQGPQFIFQYYREEENGRGNFPPRFSGLQFPNYSSELNVNALELDDSALYLCASSVVQGGNTEAFFGQGTRLTVV.

This sequence joins TRBV28 and TRBJ2-3, with D hard to call. CDR3 size: 12 residues. In germline, CDR1 is MDHEN, CDR2 SYDVKM. Trimming took 0 bases from V and 7 from J, leaving 5 bases between them. The CDR3 loop reads CASSLWTYTQYF. The CDR3 DNA reads as TGTGCCAGCAGTTTATGGACGTATACGCAGTATTTT. Based on the CDR3 plus reference TRBV28 and TRBJ2-3, the full variable domain is DVKVTQSSRYLVKRTGEKVFLECVQDMDHENMFWYRQDPGLGLRLIYFSYDVKMKEKGDIPEGYSVSREKKERFSLILESASTNQTSMYLCASSLWTYTQYFGPGTRLTVL.

This clone was recorded once. The chain combines TRBV6-1 with TRBJ1-1; D not resolved. V was shortened by 6 bases and J by 4 bases, with 9 bases between the two germline ends. This CDR3 is built from 12 residues. The germline gives CDR1 MNHNS, CDR2 SASEGT. The CDR3 DNA is TGTGCCAGCAGCCGAGAGAGCACTGAAGCTTTCTTT. Encoded protein: CASSRESTEAFF.

The chain couples TRBV4-1 to TRBJ2-2; D not resolved. The length of the CDR3 is 12 residues. Trimming cost V 6 bases and J 4 bases, with 6 bases left between them. Per germline, CDR1 MGHRA and CDR2 YSYEKL. CDR3 bases: TGCGCCAGCAGATTGGGCACCGGGGAGCTGTTTTTT. Protein sequence: CASRLGTGELFF.

The rearrangement joins TRBV19 to TRBJ1-5, with 7 positions matching TRBD1. CDR3 size: 14 residues. J gave up 4 bases and V 5 bases, and 5 bases lay outside the gene matches. Germline V lookup: CDR1 LNHDA, CDR2 SQIVND (reference sequence). CDR3: CASSAGTVNQPQHF. CDR3 nucleotides: TGTGCCAGTAGTGCTGGGACAGTTAATCAGCCCCAGCATTTT.

The V call is TRBV28, the J call TRBJ2-2; D is unclear. CDR3 length: 15 residues. V was pared by 3 bases and J by 6 bases, with 14 bases between. CDR1 and CDR2 (germline): MDHEN, SYDVKM. This chain's CDR3 is CASSFPNSRAGELFF. For the CDR3, the DNA is TGTGCCAGCAGTTTTCCCAACAGTCGAGCCGGGGAGCTGTTTTTT.

This sequence joins TRBV11-2 and TRBJ2-3, with a weak D call TRBD2 (6 bases). Trimming shortened V by 1 base and J by 5 bases, and 16 bases separated the two germline ends. Germline loops: CDR1 SGHAT, CDR2 FQNNGV. This CDR3 comprises 16 residues. The CDR3 sequence is CASSLVSGVPGDTQYF. CDR3 nucleotides: TGTGCCAGCAGCTTAGTTTCGGGGGTTCCAGGAGATACGCAGTATTTT.

The chain uses TRBV6-4 and TRBJ2-1; D not certain. Trimming shortened V by 0 bases and J by 8 bases, and 11 bases separated the two germline ends. CDR1 is MRHNA, CDR2 SNTAGT, per germline. This CDR3 comprises 14 residues. CDR3 sequence (DNA): TGTGCCAGCAGTGACTCGAGTGGAAGGGATGAGCAGTTCTTC. Translating it yields CASSDSSGRDEQFF.

The J gene is TRBJ1-6, the V gene TRBV6-5, with D tentatively TRBD1 (6 bases). The V gene lost 7 bases and the J gene lost 7 bases, with 17 bases spanning the gap. The CDR3 runs 15 residues. Germline V gives CDR1 MNHEY, CDR2 SVGAGI. This CDR3 reads CASTRGSGGNSPLHF. CDR3 DNA sequence: TGTGCCAGCACTAGGGGGTCGGGAGGGAATTCACCCCTCCACTTT.

V gene TRBV9 combines with J gene TRBJ2-3; 8 bases are a match to TRBD2. V was pared by 0 bases and J by 1 base, with 4 bases of the junction left unmatched. The CDR3 loop spans 16 amino acids. The germline CDR1 and CDR2 sequences are SGDLS and YYNGEE. The CDR3 sequence: CASSVAGLAGTDTQYF. The DNA for the CDR3 is TGTGCCAGCAGCGTAGCTGGACTAGCTGGCACAGATACGCAGTATTTT.

The table lists this clone with a count of one. CDR3 region: CASSWGQRVNTEAFF. The CDR3, as DNA: TGTGCCAGTAGTTGGGGACAGAGAGTGAACACTGAAGCTTTCTTT. V gene TRBV19 combines with J gene TRBJ1-1, with 7 bases aligning to TRBD1. The V gene's germline CDR1 is LNHDA and CDR2 SQIVND (reference sequence). V lost 5 bases, J lost 0 bases, and 6 bases stayed unmatched. The CDR3 is 15 amino acids.

V and J are TRBV28 and TRBJ2-7; 9 nucleotides line up with TRBD2. The CDR3 consists of 15 residues. The germline gives CDR1 MDHEN, CDR2 SYDVKM. The V and J ends lost 2 bases and 5 bases, in that order; junction bases with no gene match: 7. The CDR3 DNA reads as TGTGCCAGCAGTTTAAATCGCGGGGGGGCGAACGAGCAGTACTTC. It yields the protein CASSLNRGGANEQYF.